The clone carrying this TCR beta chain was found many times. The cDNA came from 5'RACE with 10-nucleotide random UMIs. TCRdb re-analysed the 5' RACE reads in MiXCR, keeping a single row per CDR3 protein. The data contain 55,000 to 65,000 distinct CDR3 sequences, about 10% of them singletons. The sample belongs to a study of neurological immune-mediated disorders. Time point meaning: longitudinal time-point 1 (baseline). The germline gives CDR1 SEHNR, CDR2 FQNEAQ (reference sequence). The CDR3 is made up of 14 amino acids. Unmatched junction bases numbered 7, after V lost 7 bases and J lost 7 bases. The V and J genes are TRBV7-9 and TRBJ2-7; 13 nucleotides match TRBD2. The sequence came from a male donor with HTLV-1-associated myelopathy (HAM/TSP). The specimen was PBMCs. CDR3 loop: CASKERGLAGEQYF. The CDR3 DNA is TGTGCCAGCAAAGAAAGGGGACTAGCGGGAGAGCAGTACTTC.